What follows are 9 T cell receptor beta chains derived from one specimen sequenced in a study of T cells after yellow fever vaccination. TCRdb analysed the 5' RACE reads with MiXCR anew, one entry per CDR3 protein. The data hold 450,000 to 550,000 distinct CDR3 sequences, with 20% to 25% observed a single time. The sample in question was PBMCs, obtained 21 days after the first yellow fever vaccination. All receptors derive from a man aged 18 to 35 who received the YFV17D yellow fever vaccine.

This clonotype appeared many times. The chain combines TRBV9 with TRBJ2-1; 7 nucleotides align to TRBD1. The CDR3 has 14 amino acids. Germline V CDR1 and CDR2: SGDLS, YYNGEE. J was trimmed by 7 bases and V by 0 bases; bases with no gene match: 4. The CDR3 is CASSVGTGRNEQFF. As DNA, the CDR3 is TGTGCCAGCAGCGTAGGGACAGGAAGGAATGAGCAGTTCTTC.

The genes are TRBV16 and TRBJ1-1; D gene ambiguous. The CDR3 covers 13 residues. Germline V CDR1 and CDR2: KGHSY, FQNENV. Between the trimmed V and J ends, which lost 0 bases and 4 bases, there was a span of 6 bases. The CDR3 DNA is TGTGCCAGCAGCCAATCCCCACTCACTGAAGCTTTCTTT. Translating it yields CASSQSPLTEAFF. The whole variable domain, remainder taken from reference TRBV16 and TRBJ1-1, is GEEVAQTPKHLVRGEGQKAKLYCAPIKGHSYVFWYQQVLKNEFKFLISFQNENVFDETGMPKERFSAKCLPNSPCSLEIQATKLEDSAVYFCASSQSPLTEAFFGQGTRLTVV.

This clonotype showed up just a few times. The V gene is TRBV21-1, the J gene TRBJ2-7. TRBV21-1 is labeled a pseudogene. The CDR3 covers 8 residues. For the CDR3, the DNA is TGTGCCGTAGGCATTCAGTACGTC. Amino acid sequence: CAVGIQYV.

This clonotype was seen a few times. The rearrangement links TRBV20-1 to TRBJ2-7; D is undetermined. The CDR3 has 11 residues. The V gene's germline CDR1 is DFQATT and CDR2 SNEGSKA (reference sequence). V lost 0 bases and J 3 bases, leaving 3 bases between the germline ends. DNA of the CDR3: TGCAGTGCTAGAGAGTTCTACGAGCAGTACGTC. It codes for CSAREFYEQYV.

The CDR3 DNA reads as TGTGCCAGCAGTTTACTACAGGGACATCAGCCCCAGCATTTT. Its protein product is CASSLLQGHQPQHF. V is TRBV5-6 and J is TRBJ1-5, with D tentatively TRBD1 (6 bases). CDR1 and CDR2 (germline): SGHDT, YYEEEE. CDR3 size: 14 residues. Trimming removed 5 bases from V and 5 bases from J, with 14 bases in between.

The chain uses TRBV24-1 and TRBJ2-1, with 8 bases lining up with TRBD1. The germline gives CDR1 KGHDR, CDR2 SFDVKD. V lost 3 bases to trimming and J lost 8 bases; unmatched junction nucleotides: 5. This CDR3 comprises 14 residues. In nucleotides, the CDR3 is TGTGCCACCAGTGATCCCGGGACAGGAGATGAGCAGTTCTTC. It translates to CATSDPGTGDEQFF.

This clonotype was picked up a small number of times. The chain links TRBV12-3 or TRBV12-4 to TRBJ1-3; D is uncertain. This CDR3 comprises 14 residues. V lost 3 bases, J lost 1 base, and 7 bases lay in between. The DNA of the CDR3 is TGTGCCAGCAGTTTCCGAGTATCTGGAAACACCATATATTTT. This translates into CASSFRVSGNTIYF.

The rearrangement uses TRBV5-1 and TRBJ1-2; TRBD1 aligns across 8 bases. The germline V gene encodes CDR1 SGHRS and CDR2 YFSETQ. Germline trimming cut 0 bases from V and 8 bases from J; bases unmatched to any gene: 9. This CDR3 is 15 amino acids long. CDR3 DNA sequence: TGCGCCAGCAGCTTGGCCCGACAGGGGATGGGGGGCTACACCTTC. Translated, it gives CASSLARQGMGGYTF.

The genes are TRBV12-3 or TRBV12-4 and TRBJ1-2; D is possibly TRBD1 (6 bases). This CDR3 is built from 16 residues. V lost 6 bases to trimming and J lost 1 base, with 18 bases between them. The DNA of the CDR3 is TGTGCCAGCAGCCGTAGACAGGACTCTAGTAACTATGGCTACACCTTC. It codes for CASSRRQDSSNYGYTF.